This TCR beta chain was captured by sequencing in a study of T cells after yellow fever vaccination. Across the study: Preparation used SMART-Seq v4 Ultra Low Input for the low-cell-number fractions.

Overall study results and limits: Most primary-vaccination clones reappeared after the booster (around 95% CD4, 75% to 90% CD8). A small share of clonotypes appeared in both CD4 and CD8 compartments.

In making TCR cDNA, 5'RACE template switching added a universal primer site and UMIs to it. Via MiXCR, TCRdb re-called the 5' RACE reads, giving one row per CDR3 protein. The sample includes around 590,000 distinct CDR3 sequences, 9% to 15% seen only once; the top ten take 14% to 15%. The CDR3 totals 13 residues. CDR1 and CDR2 (germline): MNHEY, SMNVEV (reference sequence). The V and J ends lost 2 bases and 2 bases respectively, with 6 bases between them. As regards this clonotype: Its antigen is undetermined.

The chain combines TRBV27 with TRBJ2-5, with D unresolved. The sample was PBMCs, taken on the day of the yellow fever booster vaccination. The sequence came from a man aged 25 to 40 who received the YFV17D yellow fever vaccine. The CDR3 loop reads CASSLDGQETQYF. The CDR3, as DNA: TGTGCCAGCAGTTTAGACGGACAAGAGACCCAGTACTTC.